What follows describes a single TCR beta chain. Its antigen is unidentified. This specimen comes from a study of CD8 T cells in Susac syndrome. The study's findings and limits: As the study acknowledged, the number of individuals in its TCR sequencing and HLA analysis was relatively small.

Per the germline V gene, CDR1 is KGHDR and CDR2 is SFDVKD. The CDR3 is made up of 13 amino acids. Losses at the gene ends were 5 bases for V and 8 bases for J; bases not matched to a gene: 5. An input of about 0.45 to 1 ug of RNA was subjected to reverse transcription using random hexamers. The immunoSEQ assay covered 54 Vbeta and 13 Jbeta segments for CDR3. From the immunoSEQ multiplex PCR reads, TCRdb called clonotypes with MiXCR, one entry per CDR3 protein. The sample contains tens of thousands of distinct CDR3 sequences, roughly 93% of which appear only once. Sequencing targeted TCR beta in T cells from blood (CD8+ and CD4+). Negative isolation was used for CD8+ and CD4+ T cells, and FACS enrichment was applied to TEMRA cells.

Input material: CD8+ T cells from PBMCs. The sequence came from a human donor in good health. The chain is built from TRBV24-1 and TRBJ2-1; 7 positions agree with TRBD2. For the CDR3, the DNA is TGTGCCACCAGTGCTCTAGCGGATGATGAGCAGTTCTTC. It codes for CATSALADDEQFF.